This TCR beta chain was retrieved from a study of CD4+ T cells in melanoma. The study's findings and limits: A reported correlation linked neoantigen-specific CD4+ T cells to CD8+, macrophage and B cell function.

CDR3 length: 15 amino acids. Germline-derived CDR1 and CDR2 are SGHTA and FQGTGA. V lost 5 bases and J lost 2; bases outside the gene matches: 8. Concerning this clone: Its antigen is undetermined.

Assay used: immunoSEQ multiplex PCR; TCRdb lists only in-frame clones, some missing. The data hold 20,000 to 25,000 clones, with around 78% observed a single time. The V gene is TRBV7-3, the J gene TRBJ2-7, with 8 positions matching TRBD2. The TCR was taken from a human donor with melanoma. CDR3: CASSPTSASPYEQYF. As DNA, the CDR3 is TGTGCCAGCAGCCCGACTAGCGCTTCTCCCTACGAGCAGTACTTC.